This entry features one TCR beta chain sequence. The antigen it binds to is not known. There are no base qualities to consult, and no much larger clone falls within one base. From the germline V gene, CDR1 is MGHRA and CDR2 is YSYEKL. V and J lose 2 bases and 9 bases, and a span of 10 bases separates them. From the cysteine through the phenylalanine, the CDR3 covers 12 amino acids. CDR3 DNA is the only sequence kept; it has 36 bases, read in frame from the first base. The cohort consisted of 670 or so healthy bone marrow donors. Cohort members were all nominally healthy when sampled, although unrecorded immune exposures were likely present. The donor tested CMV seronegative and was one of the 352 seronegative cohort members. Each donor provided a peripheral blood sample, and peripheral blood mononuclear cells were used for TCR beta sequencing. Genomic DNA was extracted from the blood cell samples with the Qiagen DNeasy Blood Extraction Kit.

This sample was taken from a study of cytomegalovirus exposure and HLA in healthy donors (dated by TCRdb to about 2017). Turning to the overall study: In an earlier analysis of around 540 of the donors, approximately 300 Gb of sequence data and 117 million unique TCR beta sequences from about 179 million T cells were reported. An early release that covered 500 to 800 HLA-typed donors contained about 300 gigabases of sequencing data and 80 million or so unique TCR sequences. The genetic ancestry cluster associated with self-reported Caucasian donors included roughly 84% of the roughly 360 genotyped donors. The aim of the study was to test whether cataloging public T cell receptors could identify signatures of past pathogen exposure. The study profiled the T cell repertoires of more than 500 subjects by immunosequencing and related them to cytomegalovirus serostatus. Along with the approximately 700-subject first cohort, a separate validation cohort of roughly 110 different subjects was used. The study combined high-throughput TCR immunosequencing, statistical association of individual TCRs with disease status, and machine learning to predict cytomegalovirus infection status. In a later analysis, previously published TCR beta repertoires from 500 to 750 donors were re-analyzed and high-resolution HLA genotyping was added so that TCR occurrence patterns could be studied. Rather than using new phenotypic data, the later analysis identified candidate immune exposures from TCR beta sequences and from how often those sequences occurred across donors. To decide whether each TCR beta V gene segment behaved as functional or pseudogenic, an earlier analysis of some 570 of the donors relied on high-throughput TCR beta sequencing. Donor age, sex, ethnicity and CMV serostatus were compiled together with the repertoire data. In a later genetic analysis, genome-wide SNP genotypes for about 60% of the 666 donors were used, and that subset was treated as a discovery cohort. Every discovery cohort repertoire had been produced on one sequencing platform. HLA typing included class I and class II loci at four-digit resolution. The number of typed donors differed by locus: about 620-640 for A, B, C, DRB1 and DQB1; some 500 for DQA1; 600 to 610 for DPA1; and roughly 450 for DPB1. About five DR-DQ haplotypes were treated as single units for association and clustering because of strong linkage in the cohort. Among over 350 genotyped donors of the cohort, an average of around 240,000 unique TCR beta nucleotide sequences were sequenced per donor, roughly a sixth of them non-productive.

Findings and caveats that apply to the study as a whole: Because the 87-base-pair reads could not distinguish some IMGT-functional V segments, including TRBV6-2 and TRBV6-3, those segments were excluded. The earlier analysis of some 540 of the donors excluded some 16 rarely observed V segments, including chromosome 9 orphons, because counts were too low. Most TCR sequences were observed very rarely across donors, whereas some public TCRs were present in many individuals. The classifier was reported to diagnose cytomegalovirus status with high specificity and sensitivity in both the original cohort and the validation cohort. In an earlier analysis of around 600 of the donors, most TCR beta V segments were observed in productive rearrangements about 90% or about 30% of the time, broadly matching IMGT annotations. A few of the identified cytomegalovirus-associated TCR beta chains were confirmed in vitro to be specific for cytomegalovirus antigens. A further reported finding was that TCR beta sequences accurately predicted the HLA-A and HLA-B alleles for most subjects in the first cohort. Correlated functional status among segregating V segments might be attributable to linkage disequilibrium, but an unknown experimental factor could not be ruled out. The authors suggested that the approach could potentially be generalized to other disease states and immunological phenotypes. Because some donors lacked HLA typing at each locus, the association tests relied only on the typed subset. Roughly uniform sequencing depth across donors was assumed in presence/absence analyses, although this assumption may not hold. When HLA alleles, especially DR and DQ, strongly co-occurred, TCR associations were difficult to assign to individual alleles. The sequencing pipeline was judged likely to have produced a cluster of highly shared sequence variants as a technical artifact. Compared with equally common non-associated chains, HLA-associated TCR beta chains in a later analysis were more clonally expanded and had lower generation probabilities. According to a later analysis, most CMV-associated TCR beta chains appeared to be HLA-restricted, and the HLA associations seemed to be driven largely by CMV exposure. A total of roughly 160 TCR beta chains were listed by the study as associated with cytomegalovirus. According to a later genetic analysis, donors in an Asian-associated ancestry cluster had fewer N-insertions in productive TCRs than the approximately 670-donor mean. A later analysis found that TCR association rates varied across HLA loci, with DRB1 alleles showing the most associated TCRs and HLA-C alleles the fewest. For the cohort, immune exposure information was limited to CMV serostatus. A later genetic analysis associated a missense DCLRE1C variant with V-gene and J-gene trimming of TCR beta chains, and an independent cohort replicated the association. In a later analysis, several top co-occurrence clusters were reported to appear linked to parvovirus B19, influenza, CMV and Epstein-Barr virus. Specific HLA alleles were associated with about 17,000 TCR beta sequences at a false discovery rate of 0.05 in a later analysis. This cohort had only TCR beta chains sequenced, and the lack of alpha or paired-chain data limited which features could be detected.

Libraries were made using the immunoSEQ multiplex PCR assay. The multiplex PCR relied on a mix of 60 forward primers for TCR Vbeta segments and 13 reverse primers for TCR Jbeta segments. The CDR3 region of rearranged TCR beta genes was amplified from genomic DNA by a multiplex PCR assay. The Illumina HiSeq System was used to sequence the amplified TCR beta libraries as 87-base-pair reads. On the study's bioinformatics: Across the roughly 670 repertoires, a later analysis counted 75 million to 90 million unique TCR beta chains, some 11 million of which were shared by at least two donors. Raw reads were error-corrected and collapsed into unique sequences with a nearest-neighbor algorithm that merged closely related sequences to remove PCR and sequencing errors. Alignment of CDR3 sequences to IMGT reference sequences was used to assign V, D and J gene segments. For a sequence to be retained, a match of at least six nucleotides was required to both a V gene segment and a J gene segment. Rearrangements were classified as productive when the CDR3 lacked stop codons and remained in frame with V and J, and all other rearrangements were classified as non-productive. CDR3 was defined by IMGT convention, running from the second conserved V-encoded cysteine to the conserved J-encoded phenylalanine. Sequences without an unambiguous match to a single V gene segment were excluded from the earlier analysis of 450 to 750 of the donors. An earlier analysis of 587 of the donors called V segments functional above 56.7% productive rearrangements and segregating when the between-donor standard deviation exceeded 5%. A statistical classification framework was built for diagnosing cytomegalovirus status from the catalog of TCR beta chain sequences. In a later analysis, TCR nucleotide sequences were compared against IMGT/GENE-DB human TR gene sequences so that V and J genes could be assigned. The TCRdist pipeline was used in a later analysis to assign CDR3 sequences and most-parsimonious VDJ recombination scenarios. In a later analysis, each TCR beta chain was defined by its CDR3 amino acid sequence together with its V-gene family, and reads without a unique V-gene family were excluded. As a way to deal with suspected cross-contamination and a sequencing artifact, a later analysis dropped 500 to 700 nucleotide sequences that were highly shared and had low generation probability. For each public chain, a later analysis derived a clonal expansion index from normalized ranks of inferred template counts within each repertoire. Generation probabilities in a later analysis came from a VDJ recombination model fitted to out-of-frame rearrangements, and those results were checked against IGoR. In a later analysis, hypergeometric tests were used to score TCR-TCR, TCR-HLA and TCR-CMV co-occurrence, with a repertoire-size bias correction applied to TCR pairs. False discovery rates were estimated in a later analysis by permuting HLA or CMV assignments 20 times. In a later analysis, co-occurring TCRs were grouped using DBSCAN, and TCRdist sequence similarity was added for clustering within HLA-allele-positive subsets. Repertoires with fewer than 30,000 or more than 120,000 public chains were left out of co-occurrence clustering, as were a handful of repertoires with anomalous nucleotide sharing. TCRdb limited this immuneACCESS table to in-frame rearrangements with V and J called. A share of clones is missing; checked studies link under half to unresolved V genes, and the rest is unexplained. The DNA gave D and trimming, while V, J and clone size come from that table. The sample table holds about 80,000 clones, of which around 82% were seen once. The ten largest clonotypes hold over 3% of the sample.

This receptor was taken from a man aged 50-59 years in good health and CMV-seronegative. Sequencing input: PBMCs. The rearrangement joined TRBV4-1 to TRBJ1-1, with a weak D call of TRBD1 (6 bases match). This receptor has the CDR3 CASSQTRGKAFF. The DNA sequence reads TGCGCCAGCAGCCAAACGAGGGGGAAAGCTTTCTTT.